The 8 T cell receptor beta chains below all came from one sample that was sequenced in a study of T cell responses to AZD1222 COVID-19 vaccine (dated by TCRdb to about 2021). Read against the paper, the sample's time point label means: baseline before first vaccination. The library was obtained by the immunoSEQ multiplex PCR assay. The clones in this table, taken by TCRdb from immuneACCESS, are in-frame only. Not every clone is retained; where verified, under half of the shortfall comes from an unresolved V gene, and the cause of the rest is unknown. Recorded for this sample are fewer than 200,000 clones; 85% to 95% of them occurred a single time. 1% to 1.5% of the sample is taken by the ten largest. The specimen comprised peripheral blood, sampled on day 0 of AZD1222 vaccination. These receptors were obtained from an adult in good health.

The CDR3 DNA sequence: TGTGCCAGCAGCTTGGTGGGACACTCTAACTATGGCTACACCTTC. Translated: CASSLVGHSNYGYTF. The chain is built from TRBV5-8 and TRBJ1-2, with a weak D call TRBD1 (6 bases). The germline V gene has CDR1 SGHTS and CDR2 YDEGEE. The CDR3 extends over 15 amino acids. Trimming stripped 0 bases from V and 0 bases from J, with 9 bases between.

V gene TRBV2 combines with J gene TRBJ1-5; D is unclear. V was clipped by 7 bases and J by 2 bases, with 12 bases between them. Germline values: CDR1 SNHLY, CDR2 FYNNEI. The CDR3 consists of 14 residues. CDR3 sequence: CASNPWMGNQPQHF. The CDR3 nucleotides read TGTGCCAGCAACCCTTGGATGGGCAATCAGCCCCAGCATTTT.

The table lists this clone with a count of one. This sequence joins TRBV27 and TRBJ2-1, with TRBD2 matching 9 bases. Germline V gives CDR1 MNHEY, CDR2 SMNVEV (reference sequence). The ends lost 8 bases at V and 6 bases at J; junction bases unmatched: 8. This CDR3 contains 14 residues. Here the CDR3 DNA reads TGTGCCAGCTGGTGGGCGGGGGGGATCAATGAGCAGTTCTTC. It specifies CASWWAGGINEQFF.

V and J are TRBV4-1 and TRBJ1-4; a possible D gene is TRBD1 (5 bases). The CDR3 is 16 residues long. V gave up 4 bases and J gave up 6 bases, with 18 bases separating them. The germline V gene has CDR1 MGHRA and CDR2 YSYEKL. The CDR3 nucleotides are TGCGCCAGCAGCCCCCTCTTGGGACTAGGGGATGAAAAACTGTTTTTT. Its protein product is CASSPLLGLGDEKLFF.

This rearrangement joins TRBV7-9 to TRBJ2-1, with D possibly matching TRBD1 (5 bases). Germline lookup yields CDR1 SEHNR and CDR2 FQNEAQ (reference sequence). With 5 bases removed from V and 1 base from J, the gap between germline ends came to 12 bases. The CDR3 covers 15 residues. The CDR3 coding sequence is TGTGCCAGCAGCCGCAGGGTGGAGTCCTACAATGAGCAGTTCTTC. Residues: CASSRRVESYNEQFF.

CDR3 sequence: CASSSPRADTQYF. CDR3 bases: TGTGCCAGCAGCTCCCCAAGGGCAGATACGCAGTATTTT. V gene TRBV9 combines with J gene TRBJ2-3; no definite D call. V was trimmed by 4 bases and J by 4 bases, leaving 10 bases between them. CDR1 and CDR2 (germline): SGDLS, YYNGEE. CDR3 length equals 13 residues.

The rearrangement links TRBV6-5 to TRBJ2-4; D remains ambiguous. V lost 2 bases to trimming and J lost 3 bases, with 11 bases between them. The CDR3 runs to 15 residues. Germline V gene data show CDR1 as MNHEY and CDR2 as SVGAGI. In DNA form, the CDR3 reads TGTGCCAGCAGTTACGGGCAGGTGGGCAAAAACATTCAGTACTTC. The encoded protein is CASSYGQVGKNIQYF.

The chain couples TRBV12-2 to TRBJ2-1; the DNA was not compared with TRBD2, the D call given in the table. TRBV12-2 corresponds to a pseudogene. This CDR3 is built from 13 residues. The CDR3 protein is CASRVRLACEQFF. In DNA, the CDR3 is TGTGCAAGTCGCGTCAGACTAGCGTGTGAGCAGTTCTTC.